These 20 T cell receptor beta chains were all obtained from the same sample, sequenced in a study of OX40 agonist ivuxolimab in advanced cancers. Profiling relied on immunoSEQ multiplex PCR, and the TCRdb table lists in-frame clones only, not all of them. The sample has 90,000 to 100,000 clones, 75% to 90% seen once. The input for sequencing was CD4+ or CD8+ T cells sorted from blood, taken in a trial of the OX40 agonist ivuxolimab. Receptor source: an adult with an advanced solid tumor such as melanoma, head and neck, liver or kidney cancer.

The chain recombines TRBV6-1 with TRBJ1-2, with 10 positions matching TRBD1. Losses at the gene ends were 5 bases for V and 2 bases for J; bases not matched to a gene: 5. Germline lookup yields CDR1 MNHNS and CDR2 SASEGT. The CDR3 covers 15 residues. The CDR3 region is CASSTRDRGNYGYTF. DNA of the CDR3: TGTGCCAGCAGTACCCGGGACAGGGGAAACTATGGCTACACCTTC.

V gene TRBV18 combines with J gene TRBJ2-2, with 8 positions matching TRBD1. Germline CDR1 and CDR2: KGHSH and LQKENI. J was trimmed by 3 bases and V by 3 bases; bases with no gene match: 0. This CDR3 has 14 amino acids. The CDR3 loop is CASSPGQDTGELFF. The CDR3 DNA sequence: TGTGCCAGCTCACCGGGACAGGACACCGGGGAGCTGTTTTTT. Full variable domain (remainder filled in from reference TRBV18 and TRBJ2-2): NAGVMQNPRHLVRRRGQEARLRCSPMKGHSHVYWYRQLPEEGLKFMVYLQKENIIDESGMPKERFSAEFPKEGPSILRIQQVVRGDSAAYFCASSPGQDTGELFFGEGSRLTVL.

The V call is TRBV7-8, the J call TRBJ2-5; 7 bases line up with TRBD2. Germline V gene sequence: CDR1 SGHVS, CDR2 FQNEAQ. With 9 bases clipped from V and 3 bases from J, the junction kept 7 bases outside the gene matches. The CDR3 length is 13 residues. CDR3 residues: CARRAGKKETQYF. For the CDR3, the DNA is TGTGCCAGGAGAGCGGGGAAGAAAGAGACCCAGTACTTC.

This chain connects TRBV30 to TRBJ2-7, with TRBD2 identical over 11 bases. The CDR3 loop spans 17 amino acids. V was clipped by 3 bases and J by 0 bases; unmatched bases: 10. CDR1 and CDR2 (germline): GTSNPN, SVGIG (reference sequence). The CDR3 reads CAWSSIVTSGSSYEQYF. Here the CDR3 DNA reads TGTGCCTGGAGCTCTATCGTTACTAGCGGGAGCTCCTACGAGCAGTACTTC.

In this sample, this clone turned up once. The CDR3 nucleotides are TGTGCCAGCAGCCAAGATCATTTTAGGAAGACAGCGGCTAATGAAAAACTGTTTTTT. Translated, it gives CASSQDHFRKTAANEKLFF. The chain uses TRBV4-2 and TRBJ1-4, with D tentatively TRBD1 (5 bases). The CDR3 has 19 residues. Per the germline V gene, CDR1 is LGHNA and CDR2 is YNFKEQ. V was pared by 0 bases and J by 3 bases, with 20 bases between.

The chain uses TRBV6-6 and TRBJ2-3; 11 bases map to TRBD2. This CDR3 is built from 16 residues. CDR1 is MNHNY and CDR2 is SVGAGI in the germline V gene (reference sequence). Unmatched junction bases numbered 3, after V lost 4 bases and J lost 0 bases. The CDR3 is CASSFTSGGSTDTQYF. The CDR3 DNA is TGTGCCAGCAGTTTTACTAGCGGGGGCAGCACAGATACGCAGTATTTT.

For the CDR3, the DNA is TGTGCCAGTAACACCGACGGGACTAGCATGTACGAGCAGTACTTC. This sequence encodes CASNTDGTSMYEQYF. This chain uses TRBV19 with TRBJ2-7; 9 bases align to TRBD2. J lost 4 bases, V lost 7 bases, and 11 bases had no gene match. This CDR3 is built from 15 residues. Germline V gene data show CDR1 as LNHDA and CDR2 as SQIVND (reference sequence).

This clone was detected only once. The junction differs from germline at one of its ends, possibly a read error. This sequence joins TRBV7-7 and TRBJ2-5, with TRBD2 matching 8 bases. This CDR3 has 16 residues. In germline, CDR1 is SSHAT, CDR2 FNYEAQ (reference sequence). CDR3: CASSSQTAGASETQYF. Written as DNA, the CDR3 is TGTGCTAGCAGCTCCCAAACAGCGGGAGCATCAGAGACCCAGTACTTC.

The rearrangement links TRBV27 to TRBJ1-6, with TRBD1 as a possible D gene (6 bases). Germline lookup yields CDR1 MNHEY and CDR2 SMNVEV (reference sequence). The CDR3 has 17 residues. Deletions cut 5 bases from V and 5 bases from J, with 19 bases between. The DNA of the CDR3 is TGTGCCAGCAGTCTCCATGTCAGGACAGTAAATAATTCACCCCTCCACTTT. Translating gives CASSLHVRTVNNSPLHF.

This rearrangement joins TRBV18 to TRBJ2-2, with 10 bases identical to TRBD1. This CDR3 is 16 amino acids long. Trimming cost V 2 bases and J 5 bases; bases outside gene matches: 5. Germline V gives CDR1 KGHSH, CDR2 LQKENI. DNA for the CDR3: TGTGCCAGCTCACCAAAGACAGGGGGCCGTACCGGGGAGCTGTTTTTT. Protein sequence: CASSPKTGGRTGELFF.

This clone was recorded a few times. The V gene is TRBV19, the J gene TRBJ1-3; D may be TRBD1 (6 bases). This CDR3 has 15 residues. Germline V gene sequence: CDR1 LNHDA, CDR2 SQIVND (reference sequence). V shed 3 bases and J shed 7 bases, with 16 bases lying between them. The CDR3 protein is CASSITGHGENTIYF. The CDR3 coding sequence is TGTGCCAGTAGTATCACAGGGCACGGAGAGAACACCATATATTTT.

J is TRBJ1-1 and V is TRBV18; TRBD1 matches at 7 bases. Germline CDR1 KGHSH, CDR2 LQKENI. The length of the CDR3 is 16 residues. V was clipped by 4 bases and J by 7 bases; unmatched bases: 15. Here the CDR3 reads CASSRTGVQGSHEAFF. The CDR3, as DNA: TGTGCCAGCTCACGAACAGGGGTACAGGGGTCTCATGAAGCTTTCTTT. Based on the CDR3 plus reference TRBV18 and TRBJ1-1, the full variable domain is NAGVMQNPRHLVRRRGQEARLRCSPMKGHSHVYWYRQLPEEGLKFMVYLQKENIIDESGMPKERFSAEFPKEGPSILRIQQVVRGDSAAYFCASSRTGVQGSHEAFFGQGTRLTVV.

This rearrangement joins TRBV30 to TRBJ2-2; TRBD2 matches at 7 bases. V lost 0 bases, J lost 2 bases, and 9 bases stayed unmatched. CDR3 length: 17 amino acids. Germline CDR1 reads GTSNPN; CDR2 reads SVGIG (reference sequence). The CDR3 DNA follows: TGTGCCTGGAGTGTTAAGGGGAGGGTCGGAAACACCGGGGAGCTGTTTTTT. This translates into CAWSVKGRVGNTGELFF.

CDR3 nucleotides: TGTGCCAGCAGACCAAAGCCGGAGGAAAAACTGTTTTTT. This codes for CASRPKPEEKLFF. The rearrangement links TRBV6-6 to TRBJ1-4; D is unresolved. CDR3 length: 13 amino acids. The V end was cut by 6 bases, the J end by 8 bases, with 13 bases between. The germline gives CDR1 MNHNY, CDR2 SVGAGI (reference sequence).

The J gene is TRBJ2-7, the V gene TRBV29-1; perhaps TRBD1 as D (6 bases). The CDR3 is made up of 13 amino acids. The V end lost 6 bases, the J end lost 3 bases, and 15 bases lay between the germline ends. CDR1 and CDR2 (germline): SQVTM, ANQGSEA. The CDR3: CSVAKAGDYEQYF. The CDR3 DNA reads as TGCAGCGTCGCCAAGGCAGGGGACTACGAGCAGTACTTC.

This clone has only a few counts. The V call is TRBV11-1, the J call TRBJ2-7, with 9 nucleotides matching TRBD2. Losses at the gene ends were 3 bases for V and 4 bases for J; bases not matched to a gene: 4. CDR1 is SGHAT, CDR2 FQDESV, per germline (reference sequence). The CDR3 contains 14 residues. The CDR3 DNA sequence: TGTGCCAGCAGCTTTAGCGGGAGAGGGTACGAGCAGTACTTC. Translation gives CASSFSGRGYEQYF.

The chain employs TRBV29-1 and TRBJ2-7; weak D call: TRBD2 (6 bases). V dropped 3 bases and J dropped 6 bases, with 12 bases sitting between them. The CDR3 is made up of 12 amino acids. The germline V gene has CDR1 SQVTM and CDR2 ANQGSEA. CDR3 bases: TGCAGCGTTGACGGGGGTAAGGGCGAGCAGTACTTC. Protein sequence: CSVDGGKGEQYF.

This chain links TRBV4-3 with TRBJ2-7; 7 bases fit TRBD2. Germline assignment: CDR1 LGHNA and CDR2 YSLEER. This CDR3 contains 15 residues. V lost 1 base and J lost 2; bases outside the gene matches: 5. The CDR3 bases are TGCGCCAGCAGCCAAGGAAGCGGGACGACCTACGAGCAGTACTTC. Translating gives CASSQGSGTTYEQYF.

The J gene is TRBJ2-2, the V gene TRBV5-6; tentatively, D is TRBD1 (5 bases). The CDR3 has 14 residues. Trimming stripped 3 bases from V and 7 bases from J, with 13 bases between. Germline values: CDR1 SGHDT, CDR2 YYEEEE. CDR3 nucleotide sequence: TGTGCCAGCAGCTCGTATGGCAGGGACGGGGAGCTGTTTTTT. This gives the protein CASSSYGRDGELFF.

This chain links TRBV12-5 with TRBJ2-5; TRBD2 might be the D (5 bases). The V gene lost 6 bases and the J gene lost 1 base, with 15 bases spanning the gap. The CDR3 runs 15 residues. From germline, CDR1 is LGHNT and CDR2 FRNRAP. The CDR3 DNA reads TGTGCTAGTGGCCCCTTAGGACTGGGCCAAGAGACCCAGTACTTC. Its protein is CASGPLGLGQETQYF.